The rows below give T cell receptor beta chains drawn from one sample of a study of blood T cell repertoires in COVID-19. Measured with immunoSEQ multiplex PCR; TCRdb has only the in-frame clones, and not every one. Here the sample spans 330,000 or so clones, 88% being singletons. Sequencing used PBMCs or T cells enriched from blood (not recorded which). All receptors derive from a woman in her 30s who had been exposed to COVID-19. CDR3s include the opening cysteine and the closing phenylalanine or tryptophan. D genes are given only for firm matches. Clone size is stated in some rows and not others, as once, few, many or a class when expanded.

v_call	j_call	clone_size	cdr3_length	d_call	cdr3_nt	cdr3_aa
TRBV6-5	TRBJ2-7	-	14	-	TGTGCCAGCAGAGTCCTGGACGGGGGTAGCGAGCAGTACTTC	CASRVLDGGSEQYF
TRBV27	TRBJ2-2	-	14	-	TGTGCCAGCAGTTTATCCGGGAGCACCGGGGAGCTGTTTTTT	CASSLSGSTGELFF
TRBV2	TRBJ2-3	-	17	TRBD2	TGTGCCAGCAGTTATCGGACGATAGCGGGGACCACAGATACGCAGTATTTT	CASSYRTIAGTTDTQYF
TRBV19	TRBJ2-2	-	18	-	TGTGCCAGTAGTATGCAAGTTACGGATTTTCGGGGCACCGGGGAGCTGTTTTTT	CASSMQVTDFRGTGELFF
TRBV19	TRBJ1-5	-	14	-	TGTGCCAGTAGTATTACGGGAGGCAATCAGCCCCAGCATTTT	CASSITGGNQPQHF
TRBV12-2	TRBJ2-5	-	15	-	TGTGCAAGTCGCTCCTATGCCCGGACAGAAGAGACCCAGTACTTC	CASRSYARTEETQYF
TRBV7-3	TRBJ1-2	-	16	-	TGTGCCAGCAGCTTAATAGGTTCCGGGGGAGGGTCTGGCTACACCTTC	CASSLIGSGGGSGYTF
TRBV30	TRBJ1-1	-	13	TRBD1	TGTGCCTGGAGGGACAGGGGATGGACTGAAGCTTTCTTT	CAWRDRGWTEAFF
TRBV27	TRBJ1-2	-	14	TRBD1	TGTGCCAGCAGTAACAGGGGCCAGGTGGGTGGCTACACCTTC	CASSNRGQVGGYTF
TRBV3-1/TRBV3-2	TRBJ1-5	-	16	-	TGTGCCAGCAGCCAAGATGGGGGGGGTGGCAATCAGCCCCAGCATTTT	CASSQDGGGGNQPQHF
TRBV25-1	TRBJ2-5	-	17	TRBD2	TGTGCCAGCAGTTCTCCGGGACTAGCGGGACTACGAGAGACCCAGTACTTC	CASSSPGLAGLRETQYF
TRBV6-5	TRBJ2-7	-	12	-	TGTGCCAGCGGTTGGCAGGGAGGCGAGCAGTACTTC	CASGWQGGEQYF
TRBV7-9	TRBJ1-4	-	16	TRBD1	TGTGCCAGCAGCTTTGGGGACAGGGGTTTTAATGAAAAACTGTTTTTT	CASSFGDRGFNEKLFF
TRBV27	TRBJ2-1	-	12	-	TGTGCCACCTCCCCAGGGGCTAACGAGCAGTTCTTC	CATSPGANEQFF
TRBV5-4	TRBJ2-1	-	13	TRBD1	TGTGCCAGCAGCAACCGGGACAGTAATGAGCAGTTCTTC	CASSNRDSNEQFF
TRBV19	TRBJ1-2	-	13	-	TGTGCCAGTAGTATAGCCGGGAACTATGGCTACACCTTC	CASSIAGNYGYTF
TRBV10-3	TRBJ2-1	few	14	TRBD2	TGTGCCTCTCTCCCGCAGCGGGAGGATAAGGAGCAGTTCTTC	CASLPQREDKEQFF
TRBV6-1	TRBJ1-2	-	14	TRBD1	TGTGCCAGCAGTGAGGTGGGGACAGGGTCTGGCTACACCTTC	CASSEVGTGSGYTF
TRBV10-3	TRBJ2-1	once	11	-	TGTGCCATCAGTGGGGGCTATGAGCAGTTCTTC	CAISGGYEQFF
TRBV4-1	TRBJ2-1	-	17	TRBD2	TGCGCCAGCAGCCAAGATTACGGCGGGAGGGGCTACAATGAGCAGTTCTTC	CASSQDYGGRGYNEQFF
TRBV23-1	TRBJ1-1	-	14	-	TGCGCCAGCAGCCGGGCCCCGAGGGGGACTGAAGCTTTCTTT	CASSRAPRGTEAFF
TRBV4-2	TRBJ1-4	-	16	-	TGTGCCAGCAGCCAAGATCTCGACGGGAAGGAGGGAAAACTGTTTTTT	CASSQDLDGKEGKLFF
TRBV28	TRBJ2-3	once	15	TRBD2	TGTGCCAGCAGGGGGTCGGGGGGAAGCACAGATACGCAGTATTTT	CASRGSGGSTDTQYF
TRBV19	TRBJ1-1	few	13	-	TGTGCCAGTAGTATAACGGTGAACACTGAAGCTTTCTTT	CASSITVNTEAFF
TRBV10-2	TRBJ1-1	-	13	-	TGCGCCAGCAGTGAGGAGTTGCACACTGAAGCTTTCTTT	CASSEELHTEAFF
TRBV9	TRBJ2-7	-	18	TRBD2	TGTGCCAGCAGTCCTGGGGGGACCGGACTAGCCCGGAGATACGAGCAGTACTTC	CASSPGGTGLARRYEQYF
TRBV10-3	TRBJ2-1	-	14	-	TGTGCCATCAGTGAGTCCAAGGGGTATCCAGGGCAGTTCTTC	CAISESKGYPGQFF
TRBV19	TRBJ1-2	-	15	TRBD1	TGTGCCAGTAGTCCTCGGACAGGGGAAGGGTATGGCTACACCTTC	CASSPRTGEGYGYTF
TRBV9	TRBJ2-7	-	17	TRBD1	TGTGCCAGCAGCGCTCAACGGGACAGACCTAACTCCTACGAGCAGTACTTC	CASSAQRDRPNSYEQYF
TRBV12-3/TRBV12-4	TRBJ2-5	-	12	-	TGTGCCAGCAGTCCGGACAGTCAGACCCAGTACTTC	CASSPDSQTQYF
TRBV15	TRBJ2-7	-	15	-	TGTGCCACCAGCAGAGGGGCGACGGGAACGTACGAGCAGTACTTC	CATSRGATGTYEQYF
TRBV6-2/TRBV6-3	TRBJ2-3	-	16	TRBD2	TGTGCCAGCAGCCCTTGGGCGGGAGGAGGCCCAGATACGCAGTATTTT	CASSPWAGGGPDTQYF
TRBV12-3/TRBV12-4	TRBJ2-2	-	12	-	TGTGCCAGCAGCCGGGACACCGGGGAGCTGTTTTTT	CASSRDTGELFF
TRBV25-1	TRBJ1-2	-	16	TRBD1	TGTGCCAGCAGTCCAAACAGGGGGCTTCGGAACTATGGCTACACCTTC	CASSPNRGLRNYGYTF
TRBV28	TRBJ1-1	-	16	TRBD1	TGTGCCAGCAGTCCCTGGGGGACAGGGGGCGTCACTGAAGCTTTCTTT	CASSPWGTGGVTEAFF
TRBV7-2	TRBJ2-1	once	13	-	TGTGCCAGCAGCTTAGACTACCCCAATGAGCAGTTCTTC	CASSLDYPNEQFF
TRBV27	TRBJ2-2	-	11	-	TGTGCCAGCAGTAGGGGCGGGGAGCTGTTTTTT	CASSRGGELFF
TRBV7-6	TRBJ2-7	-	15	TRBD2	TGTGCCAGCAGCCGAGGCGGGGAGGGCCTTGGAGAGCAGTACTTC	CASSRGGEGLGEQYF
TRBV28	TRBJ1-1	-	16	TRBD1	TGTGCCAGCAGCAGTCCCGGGACAGGGGCCGGAACTGAAGCTTTCTTT	CASSSPGTGAGTEAFF
TRBV3-1/TRBV3-2	TRBJ2-5	-	15	TRBD1	TGTGCCAGCAGCCAAGCGGACAGGGTGCAAGAGACCCAGTACTTC	CASSQADRVQETQYF
TRBV28	TRBJ2-7	-	14	TRBD2	TGTGCCAGCACCCCGACTAGCGGGAGCTGGGAGCAGTACTTC	CASTPTSGSWEQYF
TRBV25-1	TRBJ1-1	-	13	-	TGTGCCAGCAGTGGGGATGGGGGGACTGAAGCTTTCTTT	CASSGDGGTEAFF
TRBV10-1	TRBJ1-3	few	15	TRBD1	TGCGCCAGCAGAATGACAGGGCTCGCTGGAAACACCATATATTTT	CASRMTGLAGNTIYF
TRBV30	TRBJ1-2	few	18	-	TGTGCCTGGAGTGTAACGTGGTCTGTCGGGAGCCCCTACTATGGCTACACCTTC	CAWSVTWSVGSPYYGYTF
TRBV7-3	TRBJ1-2	-	14	TRBD1	TGTGCCAGCAGCCCGACAGGGGTAGGGTATGGCTACACCTTC	CASSPTGVGYGYTF
TRBV5-1	TRBJ1-3	-	14	-	TGCGCCAGCAGCGCAGGGGTAAGGGGAAACACCATATATTTT	CASSAGVRGNTIYF
TRBV29-1	TRBJ2-1	-	18	TRBD2	TGCAGCGCTGTCGCCGGGACTAGCGGGAGAAGCTCCTACAATGAGCAGTTCTTC	CSAVAGTSGRSSYNEQFF
TRBV24-1	TRBJ2-3	once	16	-	TGTGCCACCAGTGACCGCCGGGACTCTAGCACAGATACGCAGTATTTT	CATSDRRDSSTDTQYF
TRBV19	TRBJ2-7	-	14	TRBD1	TGTGCCAGTAGTATCCCAGGGACAGGTTTCGAGCAGTACTTC	CASSIPGTGFEQYF
TRBV6-5	TRBJ2-7	-	14	TRBD1	TGTGCCAGCAGTTATCTGGCAGGGGGAAAGGGGCAGTACTTC	CASSYLAGGKGQYF
TRBV25-1	TRBJ1-6	-	17	-	TGTGCCAGCAGGGCCGAGGGGGTGAGCTCCTATAATTCACCCCTCCACTTT	CASRAEGVSSYNSPLHF
TRBV3-1/TRBV3-2	TRBJ1-6	-	14	-	TGTGCCAGTAGCCGGGAGCCATACAATTCACCCCTCCACTTT	CASSREPYNSPLHF
TRBV6-1	TRBJ2-7	few	15	-	TGTGCCAGCAGTGAGGTTACAGGGACAAACTACGAGCAGTACTTC	CASSEVTGTNYEQYF
TRBV5-1	TRBJ2-1	-	15	TRBD2	TGCGCCAGCAGCTTGGTTGGGCGGGAGGTTCATGAGCAGTTCTTC	CASSLVGREVHEQFF
TRBV7-9	TRBJ2-3	-	15	TRBD2	TGTGCCAGCATCAAGACTAGCGGGAGCACAGATACGCAGTATTTT	CASIKTSGSTDTQYF